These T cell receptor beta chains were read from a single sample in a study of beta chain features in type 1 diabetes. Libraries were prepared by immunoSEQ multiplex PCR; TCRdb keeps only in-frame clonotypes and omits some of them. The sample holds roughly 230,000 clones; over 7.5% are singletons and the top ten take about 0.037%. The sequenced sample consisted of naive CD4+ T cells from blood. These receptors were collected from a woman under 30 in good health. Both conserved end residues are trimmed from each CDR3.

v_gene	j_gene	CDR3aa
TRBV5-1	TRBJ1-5	ASSLAPGSMQPQH
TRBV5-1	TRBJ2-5	ASSLANTEETQY
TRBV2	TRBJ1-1	ASSFQGGGTEAF
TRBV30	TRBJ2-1	AWRQGWLAGLNEQF
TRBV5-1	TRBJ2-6	ASSLSRGTAGANVLT
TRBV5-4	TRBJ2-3	ASSLSGTSEY
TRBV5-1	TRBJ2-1	ASSLHGGDQGYNEQF
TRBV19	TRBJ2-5	ASSIGGQETQY
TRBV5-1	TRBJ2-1	ASSLVGGSSYNEQF
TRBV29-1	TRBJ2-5	SEIELAGAETQY
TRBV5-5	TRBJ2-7	ASSSQPAGGVEQY
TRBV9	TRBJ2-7	ASSSLDREREQY
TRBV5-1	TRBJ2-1	ASSLALAGVHNEQF
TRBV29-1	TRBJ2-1	SVGLAGRRSYNEQF
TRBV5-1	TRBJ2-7	ASSLAGQGFDEQY
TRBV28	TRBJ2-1	ASKENNEQF
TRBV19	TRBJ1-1	ASSPGLMNTEAF
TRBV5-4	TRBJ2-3	ASSSASAQVDTQY
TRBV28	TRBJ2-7	ASSLRGGAGRDEQY
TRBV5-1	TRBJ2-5	ASSGQGIQETQY
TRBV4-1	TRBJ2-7	ASSQGLQGDYEQY
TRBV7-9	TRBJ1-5	ASSRTRGQGDQPQH
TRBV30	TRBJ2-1	AWRGGGVPYNEQF
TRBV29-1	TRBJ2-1	SVEDLSGPLAEQF
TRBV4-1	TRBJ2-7	ASSPLTGGDEQY
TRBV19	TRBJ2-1	ASSIGLDRGMGEQF
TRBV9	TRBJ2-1	ASSFLSGGNEQF
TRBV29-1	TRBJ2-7	SVSGLSTYEQY
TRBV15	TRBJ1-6	ATSRRTGQNAPLH
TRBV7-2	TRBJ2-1	ASSLRQGLLNEQF
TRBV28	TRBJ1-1	ASSPGGPVNTEAF
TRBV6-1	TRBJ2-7	ASSEGPGSSYEQY
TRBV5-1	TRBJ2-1	ASSFGLAGGWLEQF
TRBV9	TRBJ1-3	ASSVGPSTGSGNTIY
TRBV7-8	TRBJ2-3	ASSLRTASTDTQY
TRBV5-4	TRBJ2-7	ASSLGTQGIYEQY
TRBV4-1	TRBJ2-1	ASSQEILGSGSEQF